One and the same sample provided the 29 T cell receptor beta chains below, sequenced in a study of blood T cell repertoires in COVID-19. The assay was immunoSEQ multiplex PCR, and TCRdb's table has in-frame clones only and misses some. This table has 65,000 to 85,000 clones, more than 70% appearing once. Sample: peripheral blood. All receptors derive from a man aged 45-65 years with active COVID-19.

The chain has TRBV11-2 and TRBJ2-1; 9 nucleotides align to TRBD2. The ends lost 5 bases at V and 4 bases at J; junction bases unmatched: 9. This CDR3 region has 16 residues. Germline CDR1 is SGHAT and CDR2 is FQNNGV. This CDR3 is CASSRRTSGPYNEQFF. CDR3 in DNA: TGTGCCAGCAGCCGACGAACTAGCGGGCCTTACAATGAGCAGTTCTTC.

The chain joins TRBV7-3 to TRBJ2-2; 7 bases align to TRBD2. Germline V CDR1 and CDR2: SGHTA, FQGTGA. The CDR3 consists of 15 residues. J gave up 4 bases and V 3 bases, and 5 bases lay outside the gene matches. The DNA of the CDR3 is TGTGCCAGCAGCTTTGAGGAGCGGGGCACCGGGGAGCTGTTTTTT. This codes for CASSFEERGTGELFF.

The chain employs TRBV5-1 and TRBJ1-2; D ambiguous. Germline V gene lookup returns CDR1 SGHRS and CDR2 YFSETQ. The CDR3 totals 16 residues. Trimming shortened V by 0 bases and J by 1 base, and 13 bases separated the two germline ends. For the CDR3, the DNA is TGCGCCAGCAGCTTGGCCGAGGGCGGTTTTAACTATGGCTACACCTTC. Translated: CASSLAEGGFNYGYTF. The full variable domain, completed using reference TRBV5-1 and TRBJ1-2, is KAGVTQTPRYLIKTRGQQVTLSCSPISGHRSVSWYQQTPGQGLQFLFEYFSETQRNKGNFPGRFSGRQFSNSRSEMNVSTLELGDSALYLCASSLAEGGFNYGYTFGSGTRLTVV.

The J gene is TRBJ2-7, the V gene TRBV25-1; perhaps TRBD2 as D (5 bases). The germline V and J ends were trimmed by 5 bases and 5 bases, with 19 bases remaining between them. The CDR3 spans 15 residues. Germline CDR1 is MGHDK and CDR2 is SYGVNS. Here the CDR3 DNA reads TGTGCCAGCAGTTCCGGGGATACCCCCTGGGACGAGCAGTACTTC. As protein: CASSSGDTPWDEQYF.

CDR3 sequence (DNA): TGTGCCAGCGGGCAAACCTATAATTCACCCCTCCACTTT. It specifies CASGQTYNSPLHF. The V call is TRBV5-6, the J call TRBJ1-6; no reliable D call. Germline V gives CDR1 SGHDT, CDR2 YYEEEE. V dropped 7 bases and J dropped 2 bases, with 7 bases sitting between them. The CDR3 has 13 residues.

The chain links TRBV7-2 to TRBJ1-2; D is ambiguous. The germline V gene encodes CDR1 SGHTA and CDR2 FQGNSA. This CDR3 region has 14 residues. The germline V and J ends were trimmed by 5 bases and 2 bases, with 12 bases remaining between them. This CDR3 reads CASSPPGGNYGYTF. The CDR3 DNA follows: TGTGCCAGCAGCCCCCCCGGAGGGAACTATGGCTACACCTTC.

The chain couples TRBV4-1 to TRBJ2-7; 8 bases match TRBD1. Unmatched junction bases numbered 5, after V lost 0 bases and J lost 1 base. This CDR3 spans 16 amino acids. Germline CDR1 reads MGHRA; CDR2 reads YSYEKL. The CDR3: CASSQDRTGSSYEQYF. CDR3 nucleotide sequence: TGCGCCAGCAGCCAAGACAGGACAGGGTCGTCCTACGAGCAGTACTTC.

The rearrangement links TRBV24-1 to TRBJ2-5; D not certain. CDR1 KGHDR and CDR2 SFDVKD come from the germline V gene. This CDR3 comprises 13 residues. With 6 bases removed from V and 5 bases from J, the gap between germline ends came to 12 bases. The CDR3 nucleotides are TGTGCCACCAGTCCCGGGTCGGAGGAGACCCAGTACTTC. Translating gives CATSPGSEETQYF.

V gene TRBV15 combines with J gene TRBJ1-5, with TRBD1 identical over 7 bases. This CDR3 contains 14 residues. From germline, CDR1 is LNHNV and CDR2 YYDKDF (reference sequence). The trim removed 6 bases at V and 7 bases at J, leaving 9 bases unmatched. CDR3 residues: CATSNNRGRQPQHF. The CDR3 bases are TGTGCCACCAGTAATAACAGGGGACGGCAGCCCCAGCATTTT.

The CDR3 spells CASSEMGQGASSPLHF. CDR3 sequence (DNA): TGTGCCAGCAGTGAAATGGGACAGGGGGCAAGTTCACCCCTCCACTTT. The chain links TRBV2 to TRBJ1-6, with 12 bases matching TRBD1. This CDR3 region has 16 residues. Germline CDR1 SNHLY, CDR2 FYNNEI. V shed 2 bases and J 9 bases; nucleotides not matched to a gene: 5.

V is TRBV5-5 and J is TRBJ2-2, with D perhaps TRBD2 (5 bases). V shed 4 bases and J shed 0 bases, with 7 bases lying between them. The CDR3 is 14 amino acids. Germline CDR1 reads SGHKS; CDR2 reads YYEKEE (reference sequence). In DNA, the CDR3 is TGTGCCAGCAGCGGACTGTCGAACACCGGGGAGCTGTTTTTT. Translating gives CASSGLSNTGELFF.

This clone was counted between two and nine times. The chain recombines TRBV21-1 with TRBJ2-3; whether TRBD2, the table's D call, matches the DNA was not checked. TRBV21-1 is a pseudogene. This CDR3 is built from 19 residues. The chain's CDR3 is CASSGDAWLADLCTDTQYF. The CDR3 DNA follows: TGTGCCAGCAGCGGCGACGCGTGGCTAGCCGACCTCTGCACAGATACGCAGTATTTT.

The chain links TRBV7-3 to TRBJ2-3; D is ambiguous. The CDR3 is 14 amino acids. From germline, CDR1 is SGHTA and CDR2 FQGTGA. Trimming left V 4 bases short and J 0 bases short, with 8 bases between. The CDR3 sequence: CASSSQSSTDTQYF. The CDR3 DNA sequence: TGTGCCAGCAGCTCCCAGTCTAGCACAGATACGCAGTATTTT.

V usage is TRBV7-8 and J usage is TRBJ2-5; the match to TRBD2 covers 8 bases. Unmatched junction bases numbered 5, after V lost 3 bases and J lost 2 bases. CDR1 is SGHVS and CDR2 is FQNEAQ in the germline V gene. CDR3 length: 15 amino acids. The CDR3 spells CASSFKRGIQETQYF. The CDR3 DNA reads TGTGCCAGCAGCTTCAAGCGGGGGATACAAGAGACCCAGTACTTC. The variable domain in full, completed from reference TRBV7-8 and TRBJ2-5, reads GAGVSQSPRYKVAKRGQDVALRCDPISGHVSLFWYQQALGQGPEFLTYFQNEAQLDKSGLPSDRFFAERPEGSVSTLKIQRTQQEDSAVYLCASSFKRGIQETQYFGPGTRLLVL.

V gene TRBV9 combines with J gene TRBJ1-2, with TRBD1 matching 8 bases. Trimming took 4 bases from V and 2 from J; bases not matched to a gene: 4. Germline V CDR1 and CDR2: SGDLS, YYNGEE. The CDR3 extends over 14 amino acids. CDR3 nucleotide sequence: TGTGCCAGCAGCCCGGACAGGGTCAACTATGGCTACACCTTC. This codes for CASSPDRVNYGYTF.

The CDR3 sequence is CASSPFVWGGNTGELFF. For the CDR3, the DNA is TGTGCCAGCAGCCCCTTCGTGTGGGGCGGTAACACCGGGGAGCTGTTTTTT. The chain combines TRBV28 with TRBJ2-2, with D perhaps TRBD1 (5 bases). Germline CDR1 MDHEN, CDR2 SYDVKM. The V gene lost 6 bases and the J gene lost 2 bases, with 19 bases spanning the gap. This CDR3 spans 17 amino acids. The complete variable domain, with remaining parts taken from reference TRBV28 and TRBJ2-2, reads DVKVTQSSRYLVKRTGEKVFLECVQDMDHENMFWYRQDPGLGLRLIYFSYDVKMKEKGDIPEGYSVSREKKERFSLILESASTNQTSMYLCASSPFVWGGNTGELFFGEGSRLTVL.

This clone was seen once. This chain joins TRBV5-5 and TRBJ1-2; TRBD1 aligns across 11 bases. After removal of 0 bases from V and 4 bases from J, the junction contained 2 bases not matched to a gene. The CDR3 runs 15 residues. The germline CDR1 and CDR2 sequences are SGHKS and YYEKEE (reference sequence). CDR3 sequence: CASSLGTGGGYGYTF. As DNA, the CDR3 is TGTGCCAGCAGCTTGGGGACAGGGGGCGGCTATGGCTACACCTTC.

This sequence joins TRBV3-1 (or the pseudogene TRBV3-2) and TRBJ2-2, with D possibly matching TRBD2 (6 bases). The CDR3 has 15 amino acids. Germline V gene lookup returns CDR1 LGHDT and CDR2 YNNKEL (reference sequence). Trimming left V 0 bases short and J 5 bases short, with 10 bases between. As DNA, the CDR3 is TGTGCCAGCAGCCAAGACCCCCGGGGGACCGGGGAGCTGTTTTTT. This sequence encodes CASSQDPRGTGELFF.

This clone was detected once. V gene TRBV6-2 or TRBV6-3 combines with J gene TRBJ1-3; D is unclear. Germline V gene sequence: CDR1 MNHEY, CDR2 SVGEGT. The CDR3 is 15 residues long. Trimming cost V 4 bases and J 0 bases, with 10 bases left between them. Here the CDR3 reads CASSFDDYSGNTIYF. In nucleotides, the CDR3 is TGTGCCAGCAGTTTTGACGACTACTCTGGAAACACCATATATTTT.

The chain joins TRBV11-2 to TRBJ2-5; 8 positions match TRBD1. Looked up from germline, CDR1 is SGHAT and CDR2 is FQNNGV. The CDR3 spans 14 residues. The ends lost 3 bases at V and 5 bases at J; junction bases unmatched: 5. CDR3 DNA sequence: TGTGCCAGCAGCTTCACAGGGGGGCAGGAGACCCAGTACTTC. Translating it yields CASSFTGGQETQYF.

CDR3 DNA: TGTGCCAGCAGTGAATTGGGGAGGGGAAACCAAGAGACCCAGTACTTC. This sequence encodes CASSELGRGNQETQYF. The V call is TRBV25-1, the J call TRBJ2-5, with 7 bases fitting TRBD2. The CDR3 has 16 residues. Germline CDR1 MGHDK, CDR2 SYGVNS. V trimming: 1 base; J trimming: 0 bases; junction bases outside the gene matches: 5.

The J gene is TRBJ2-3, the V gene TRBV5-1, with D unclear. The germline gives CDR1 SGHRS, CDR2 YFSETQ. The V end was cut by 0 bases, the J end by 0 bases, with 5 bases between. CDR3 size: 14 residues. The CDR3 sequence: CASSLAPSTDTQYF. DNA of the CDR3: TGCGCCAGCAGCTTGGCCCCTAGCACAGATACGCAGTATTTT.

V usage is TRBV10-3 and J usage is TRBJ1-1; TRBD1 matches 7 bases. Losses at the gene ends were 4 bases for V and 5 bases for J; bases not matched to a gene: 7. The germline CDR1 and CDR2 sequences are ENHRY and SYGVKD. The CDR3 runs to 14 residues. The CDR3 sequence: CAISVDREGTEAFF. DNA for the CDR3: TGTGCCATCAGTGTCGACAGGGAAGGGACTGAAGCTTTCTTT.

The CDR3 DNA reads TGTGCCAGCTCACCTACAGGAGCCTTCTCTGGAAACACCATATATTTT. Its translation is CASSPTGAFSGNTIYF. The V and J genes are TRBV18 and TRBJ1-3; possible D gene TRBD1, 5 bases. Germline CDR1 and CDR2: KGHSH and LQKENI. The CDR3 spans 16 residues. V was trimmed by 3 bases and J by 0 bases, leaving 12 bases between them. Full variable domain (remainder filled in from reference TRBV18 and TRBJ1-3): NAGVMQNPRHLVRRRGQEARLRCSPMKGHSHVYWYRQLPEEGLKFMVYLQKENIIDESGMPKERFSAEFPKEGPSILRIQQVVRGDSAAYFCASSPTGAFSGNTIYFGEGSWLTVV.

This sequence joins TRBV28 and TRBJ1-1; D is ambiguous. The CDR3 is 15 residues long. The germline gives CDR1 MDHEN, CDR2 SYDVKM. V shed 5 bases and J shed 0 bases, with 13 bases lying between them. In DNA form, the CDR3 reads TGTGCCAGCAGTCCTCTGACACAAATGAACACTGAAGCTTTCTTT. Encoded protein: CASSPLTQMNTEAFF.

The CDR3 nucleotides are TGTGCCAGCTCACCACCCCCGGGTACTAACTATGGCTACACCTTC. As protein: CASSPPPGTNYGYTF. The gene calls are TRBV18 and TRBJ1-2; D unresolved. V dropped 0 bases and J dropped 0 bases, with 8 bases sitting between them. Germline lookup yields CDR1 KGHSH and CDR2 LQKENI. The CDR3 consists of 15 residues.

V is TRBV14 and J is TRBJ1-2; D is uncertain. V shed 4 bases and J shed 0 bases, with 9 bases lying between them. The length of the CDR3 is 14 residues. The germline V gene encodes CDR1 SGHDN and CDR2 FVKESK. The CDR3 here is CASSLGNPNYGYTF. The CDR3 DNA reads TGTGCCAGCAGCCTTGGCAACCCTAACTATGGCTACACCTTC.

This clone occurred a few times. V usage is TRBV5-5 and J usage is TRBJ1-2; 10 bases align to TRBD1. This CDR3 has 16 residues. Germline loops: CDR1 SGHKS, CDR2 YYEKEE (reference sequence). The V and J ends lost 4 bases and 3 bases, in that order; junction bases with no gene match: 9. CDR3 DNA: TGTGCCAGCAGCAAACGGGGACAGGGGTTATACTATGGCTACACCTTC. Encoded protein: CASSKRGQGLYYGYTF.

In DNA form, the CDR3 reads TGCGCCAGCAGCTTAACAGTGAACACCGGGGAGCTGTTTTTT. Translated: CASSLTVNTGELFF. V usage is TRBV5-1 and J usage is TRBJ2-2; D gene unclear. The CDR3 spans 14 residues. Germline CDR1 is SGHRS and CDR2 is YFSETQ. Trimming shortened V by 2 bases and J by 1 base, and 6 bases separated the two germline ends.